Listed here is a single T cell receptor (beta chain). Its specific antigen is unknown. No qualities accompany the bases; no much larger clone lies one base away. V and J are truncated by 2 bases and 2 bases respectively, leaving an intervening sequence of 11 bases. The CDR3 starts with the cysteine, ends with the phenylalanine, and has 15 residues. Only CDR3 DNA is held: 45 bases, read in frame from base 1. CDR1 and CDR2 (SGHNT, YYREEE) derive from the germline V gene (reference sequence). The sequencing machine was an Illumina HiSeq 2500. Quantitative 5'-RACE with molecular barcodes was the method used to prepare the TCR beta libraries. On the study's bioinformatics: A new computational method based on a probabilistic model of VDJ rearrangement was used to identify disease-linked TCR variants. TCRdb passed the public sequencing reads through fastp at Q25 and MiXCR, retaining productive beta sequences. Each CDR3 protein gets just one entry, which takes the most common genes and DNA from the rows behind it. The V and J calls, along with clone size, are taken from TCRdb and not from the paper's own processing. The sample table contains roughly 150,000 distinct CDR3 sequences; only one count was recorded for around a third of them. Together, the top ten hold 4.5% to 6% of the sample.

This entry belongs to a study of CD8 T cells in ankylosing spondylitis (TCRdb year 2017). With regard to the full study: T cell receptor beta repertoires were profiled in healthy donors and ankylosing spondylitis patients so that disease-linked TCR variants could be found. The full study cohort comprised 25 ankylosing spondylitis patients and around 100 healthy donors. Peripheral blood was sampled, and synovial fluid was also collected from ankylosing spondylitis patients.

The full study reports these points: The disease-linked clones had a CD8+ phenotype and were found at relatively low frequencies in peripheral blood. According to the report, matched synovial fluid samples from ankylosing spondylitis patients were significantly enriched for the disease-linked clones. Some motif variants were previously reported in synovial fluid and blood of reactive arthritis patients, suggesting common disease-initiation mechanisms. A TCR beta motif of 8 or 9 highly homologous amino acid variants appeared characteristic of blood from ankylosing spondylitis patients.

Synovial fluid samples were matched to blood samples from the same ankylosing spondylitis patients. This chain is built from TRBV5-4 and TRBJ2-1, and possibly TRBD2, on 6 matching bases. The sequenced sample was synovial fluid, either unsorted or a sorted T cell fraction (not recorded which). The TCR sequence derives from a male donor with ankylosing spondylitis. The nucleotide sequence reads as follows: TGTGCCAGCAGCTTACCGGGACTTACCTACAATGAGCAGTTCTTC. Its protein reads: CASSLPGLTYNEQFF.